Listed here is a single T cell receptor beta chain. The antigen is undetermined. The data are from a study of blood T cells in healthy people across ages. Study in general: Template switching retrieved approximately one barcoded beta molecule for each two T cells. Overall study results and limits: Diversity estimated from one million T cells was considered an underestimate. A strong correlation was found between TCR beta diversity and the percentage of naive T cells. Relative to aged donors, long-lived donors carried more naive CD4+ cells and displayed higher diversity.

The authors ran a second PCR of 7 to 11 cycles using a sample-barcoded 5' primer and a J-beta primer mix. Each CDR3 protein is one row after TCRdb ran MiXCR on the 5' RACE reads. The sample shows roughly 1,800,000 distinct CDR3 sequences, about 50% of them seen only once. Input material: blood. The TCR sequence derives from a woman in her forties in good health.

The DNA of the CDR3 is TGTGCCAGTCATCCGGGACTGGGTTGGGGGGACTACACCTTC. It translates to CASHPGLGWGDYTF. This chain links TRBV27 with TRBJ1-2, with D possibly TRBD1 on 5 matching bases. Between the trimmed V and J ends, which lost 9 bases and 10 bases, there was a span of 24 bases. The CDR3 is 14 amino acids. The V gene's germline CDR1 is MNHEY and CDR2 SMNVEV (reference sequence).